This T cell receptor beta chain was sequenced during a study of blood T cell repertoires in COVID-19. The length of the CDR3 is 15 residues. Trimming took off 4 bases at V and 4 bases at J, with 16 bases between the two ends. Germline V gene data show CDR1 as MGHRA and CDR2 as YSYEKL. Sequenced by immunoSEQ multiplex PCR; TCRdb stores in-frame clones only, minus some. This sample has around 200,000 clones, with approximately 89% found just once. Only a few counts were recorded for this clone. Other DNA sequences from this sample encode an identical CDR3 as well. The specimen sequenced was peripheral blood. This receptor was taken from a middle-aged man with active or convalescent COVID-19. V usage is TRBV4-1 and J usage is TRBJ1-2; a possible D gene is TRBD1 (5 bases). The CDR3: CASSPTTTGGYGYTF. The CDR3 DNA sequence: TGCGCCAGCAGCCCCACGACTACCGGGGGCTATGGCTACACCTTC.